This T cell receptor (beta chain) was sequenced during a study of T-cell memory formation after mild COVID-19. Each CDR3 protein gets one entry after TCRdb re-called the 5' RACE reads with MiXCR. The profile shows fewer than 650,000 distinct CDR3 sequences, 20% to 25% of them singletons. The length of the CDR3 is 14 residues. V gave up 0 bases and J gave up 7 bases; unmatched junction bases: 3. The germline gives CDR1 SGDLS, CDR2 YYNGEE. The V gene is TRBV9, the J gene TRBJ2-1; 8 positions match TRBD2. The clonotype comes from an adult woman who had mild COVID-19 (a few samples of this study predate the infection). Cell type and time point are not known. The specimen sequenced was PBMCs or a T cell subset sorted from them (not recorded which). This CDR3 reads CASSVAGGANEQFF. The CDR3 DNA is TGTGCCAGCAGCGTAGCGGGAGGGGCGAATGAGCAGTTCTTC.